This passage covers 20 T cell receptor beta chains from one sample sequenced in a study of blood T cell repertoires in COVID-19. Measured with immunoSEQ multiplex PCR; TCRdb has only the in-frame clones, and not every one. In the table there are some 390,000 clones, around 87% of which are singletons. The sample taken for sequencing was peripheral blood. These receptors came from an older woman with COVID-19, enrolled during active disease.

The rearrangement uses TRBV18 and TRBJ1-1; 8 bases line up with TRBD1. CDR3 size: 16 residues. The junction had 14 bases not matched to a gene; V was cut back by 6 bases and J by 5 bases. Per the germline V gene, CDR1 is KGHSH and CDR2 is LQKENI. The CDR3, as DNA: TGTGCCAGCTCTCATTTCAGGGGGCGCGACACAACTGAAGCTTTCTTT. Protein product: CASSHFRGRDTTEAFF.

This sequence joins TRBV5-1 and TRBJ1-1; the match to TRBD1 covers 7 bases. The CDR3 runs 16 residues. The trim removed 7 bases at V and 1 base at J, leaving 13 bases unmatched. From germline, CDR1 is SGHRS and CDR2 YFSETQ. CDR3 sequence reads: CASQKGTALSNTEAFF. CDR3 DNA sequence: TGCGCCAGCCAGAAGGGGACAGCCCTTTCGAACACTGAAGCTTTCTTT.

The chain is built from TRBV29-1 and TRBJ2-2; 12 nucleotides agree with TRBD2. Germline CDR1 and CDR2: SQVTM and ANQGSEA. CDR3 length: 16 amino acids. V was pared by 6 bases and J by 7 bases, with 12 bases of the junction left unmatched. The CDR3 DNA reads TGCAGCGTCGTATTAACTAGCGGGGGGATCTTCGGGGAGCTGTTTTTT. This encodes CSVVLTSGGIFGELFF.

The V gene is TRBV19, the J gene TRBJ1-5; TRBD1 matches 8 bases. The V gene end was trimmed by 6 bases and the J gene end by 4 bases; junction bases not matched to a gene: 8. This CDR3 has 15 amino acids. Germline assignment: CDR1 LNHDA and CDR2 SQIVND (reference sequence). The CDR3 sequence is CASSLYGQGNQPQHF. DNA for the CDR3: TGTGCCAGTAGCTTATATGGACAGGGTAATCAGCCCCAGCATTTT.

CDR3 nucleotide sequence: TGCGCCAGCAGCTGGGACCCGGGACAACTAAACACCATATATTTT. Translation: CASSWDPGQLNTIYF. The gene calls are TRBV5-1 and TRBJ1-3; possible D gene TRBD1, 6 bases. Germline CDR1 reads SGHRS; CDR2 reads YFSETQ. V shed 3 bases and J shed 6 bases, with 16 bases lying between them. The length of the CDR3 is 15 residues.

A single count supports this clone. The V and J genes are TRBV5-1 and TRBJ1-2; 12 bases fit TRBD1. This CDR3 has 13 amino acids. The germline gives CDR1 SGHRS, CDR2 YFSETQ. V lost 4 bases, J lost 8 bases, and 3 bases stayed unmatched. CDR3 protein: CASSRDRGLGYTF. CDR3 DNA: TGCGCCAGCAGCCGGGACAGGGGGCTCGGCTACACCTTC.

The V gene is TRBV10-3, the J gene TRBJ1-2; perhaps TRBD1 as D (6 bases). Germline values: CDR1 ENHRY, CDR2 SYGVKD. V lost 3 bases to trimming and J lost 6 bases, with 17 bases between them. This CDR3 contains 15 residues. CDR3 amino acids: CAISESPIGGNGYTF. The CDR3 nucleotides are TGTGCCATCAGTGAAAGCCCCATAGGGGGTAATGGCTACACCTTC.

V is TRBV24-1 and J is TRBJ2-5, with D perhaps matching TRBD1 (5 bases). Germline V gives CDR1 KGHDR, CDR2 SFDVKD. The CDR3 has 14 residues. Trimming stripped 3 bases from V and 5 bases from J, with 12 bases between. The chain's CDR3 is CATSDPDNPETQYF. DNA of the CDR3: TGTGCCACCAGTGATCCGGACAACCCCGAGACCCAGTACTTC.

The V gene is TRBV19, the J gene TRBJ1-5, with a tentative D call TRBD1 (5 bases). The V gene lost 8 bases and the J gene lost 4 bases, with 15 bases spanning the gap. Germline CDR1 LNHDA, CDR2 SQIVND (reference sequence). The CDR3 sequence is 14 residues long. DNA of the CDR3: TGTGCCAGTTGGGGGAGGGCAGCAAATCAGCCCCAGCATTTT. The encoded protein is CASWGRAANQPQHF.

There are a few counts of this clone. The gene calls are TRBV18 and TRBJ1-5, with D perhaps matching TRBD1 (6 bases). Trimming cost V 5 bases and J 4 bases, with 9 bases left between them. Per the germline V gene, CDR1 is KGHSH and CDR2 is LQKENI. The CDR3 has 13 residues. The CDR3 reads CASSGQKNQPQHF. CDR3 bases: TGTGCCAGCTCAGGACAGAAAAATCAGCCCCAGCATTTT.

The chain employs TRBV12-3 or TRBV12-4 and TRBJ2-1; D is undetermined. This CDR3 spans 12 amino acids. The germline V and J ends were trimmed by 5 bases and 6 bases, with 8 bases remaining between them. The DNA of the CDR3 is TGTGCCAGCAGTCTCCCCCCCAATGAGCAGTTCTTC. It is translated as CASSLPPNEQFF.

This chain joins TRBV5-1 and TRBJ1-1; tentative D call: TRBD1 (5 bases). The CDR3 sequence is 13 residues long. V was clipped by 9 bases and J by 0 bases, with 12 bases between them. CDR1 SGHRS and CDR2 YFSETQ come from the germline V gene. The CDR3 sequence: CATSATVNTEAFF. The DNA for the CDR3 is TGCGCCACCTCAGCGACAGTGAACACTGAAGCTTTCTTT.

J is TRBJ2-1 and V is TRBV6-5; tentatively, D is TRBD1 (7 bases). The CDR3 length is 15 residues. The V and J ends lost 8 bases and 7 bases respectively, with 21 bases between them. CDR1 MNHEY and CDR2 SVGAGI come from the germline V gene. The CDR3: CASYRQGGLQNEQFF. CDR3 nucleotides: TGTGCCAGCTATAGACAGGGTGGACTACAAAATGAGCAGTTCTTC.

CDR3 bases: TGTGCCAGCAGCCAATCGCCCACCGGGGGTCTAGCCAAAAACATTCAGTACTTC. Residues: CASSQSPTGGLAKNIQYF. The chain uses TRBV4-2 and TRBJ2-4, with D perhaps TRBD2 (6 bases). The ends were cut back, 2 bases at V and 0 bases at J, with 17 bases in the middle. CDR1 LGHNA and CDR2 YNFKEQ come from the germline V gene. The CDR3 runs to 18 residues.

The genes are TRBV2 and TRBJ1-2, with TRBD1 matching over 9 bases. V was pared by 4 bases and J by 3 bases, with 6 bases of the junction left unmatched. Germline loops: CDR1 SNHLY, CDR2 FYNNEI. CDR3 length equals 15 residues. The CDR3 reads CASSAGQGFYYGYTF. CDR3 sequence (DNA): TGTGCCAGCAGTGCGGGACAGGGTTTTTACTATGGCTACACCTTC.

The chain is built from TRBV5-1 and TRBJ1-4; TRBD1 is a possible D gene (6 bases). Trimming shortened V by 6 bases and J by 2 bases, and 8 bases separated the two germline ends. The germline gives CDR1 SGHRS, CDR2 YFSETQ. CDR3 size: 13 residues. CDR3 coding DNA: TGCGCCAGCAAGCAGGGGACTAATGAAAAACTGTTTTTT. Amino acids: CASKQGTNEKLFF. Variable domain in full (rest from reference TRBV5-1 and TRBJ1-4): KAGVTQTPRYLIKTRGQQVTLSCSPISGHRSVSWYQQTPGQGLQFLFEYFSETQRNKGNFPGRFSGRQFSNSRSEMNVSTLELGDSALYLCASKQGTNEKLFFGSGTQLSVL.

V and J are TRBV6-6 and TRBJ2-7; the D gene is possibly TRBD2 (6 bases). CDR1 is MNHNY, CDR2 SVGAGI, per germline (reference sequence). Deletions cut 6 bases from V and 5 bases from J, with 17 bases between. This CDR3 is built from 14 residues. Here the CDR3 DNA reads TGTGCCAGCAGCTACACTAGCCCATTCGACGAGCAGTACTTC. It is translated as CASSYTSPFDEQYF.

The rearrangement joins TRBV18 to TRBJ2-3; maybe TRBD1 (6 bases). Germline assignment: CDR1 KGHSH and CDR2 LQKENI. The CDR3 is 13 amino acids. Trimming cost V 6 bases and J 9 bases, with 16 bases left between them. The CDR3 coding sequence is TGTGCCAGCTCGTGGGACAAGGGTCTAACGCAGTATTTT. Protein sequence: CASSWDKGLTQYF.

The chain combines TRBV7-3 with TRBJ2-3, with a possible D match to TRBD2 (6 bases). The germline V gene has CDR1 SGHTA and CDR2 FQGTGA. This CDR3 has 16 amino acids. Trimming removed 2 bases from V and 4 bases from J, with 16 bases in between. The CDR3 nucleotides read TGTGCCAGCAGCTTAGCGGGGACTTCTCAATCAGATACGCAGTATTTT. This codes for CASSLAGTSQSDTQYF.

The genes are TRBV15 and TRBJ2-2; D may be TRBD1 (6 bases). Germline V gene sequence: CDR1 LNHNV, CDR2 YYDKDF (reference sequence). The CDR3 contains 15 residues. Trimming took off 3 bases at V and 2 bases at J, with 10 bases between the two ends. CDR3 coding DNA: TGTGCCACCAGCAGGGGGGACACCAACACCGGGGAGCTGTTTTTT. Translating gives CATSRGDTNTGELFF.